The next 5 T cell receptor beta chains were all read from a single sample in a study of STAT3 mutations in large granular lymphocyte leukemia. The table came from immunoSEQ multiplex PCR; TCRdb's copy has only in-frame clones and leaves some out. The table lists some 13,000 clones, 80% to 90% of them singletons. General study findings and limits: In T-cell large granular lymphocyte leukemia, about half of patients showed multiple immunodominant subclonotypes.

Antigens for these TCRs are unknown. Material: PBMCs. The receptor set was obtained from a human donor with T large granular lymphocyte leukemia. Some clones in this sample may be carry-over from other donors' samples.

The genes are TRBV5-1 and TRBJ1-2, with D possibly being TRBD1 (6 bases). The CDR3 extends over 15 amino acids. V lost 2 bases to trimming and J lost 3 bases, with 14 bases between them. Germline CDR1 reads SGHRS; CDR2 reads YFSETQ. This CDR3 is CASSFRQVWDYGYTF. The CDR3 DNA follows: TGCGCCAGCAGCTTTAGACAGGTCTGGGACTATGGCTACACCTTC.

The CDR3 DNA reads as TGTGCCAGCAACCTCCCTCCCGGGCGGATCAACGACGAGCAGTACTTC. Protein sequence: CASNLPPGRINDEQYF. The rearrangement joins TRBV28 to TRBJ2-7; D gene unclear. V was pared by 7 bases and J by 5 bases, with 24 bases between. Germline loops: CDR1 MDHEN, CDR2 SYDVKM. This CDR3 is built from 16 residues.

The chain joins TRBV5-1 to TRBJ2-1; 9 bases are a match to TRBD2. With 8 bases clipped from V and 0 bases from J, the junction kept 9 bases outside the gene matches. Germline V gene sequence: CDR1 SGHRS, CDR2 YFSETQ. This CDR3 is built from 16 residues. The CDR3 region is CASRAGGFSSYNEQFF. The CDR3 nucleotides are TGCGCCAGTAGAGCGGGAGGTTTTAGCTCCTACAATGAGCAGTTCTTC.

The chain employs TRBV7-9 and TRBJ1-5, with D maybe TRBD1 (5 bases). This CDR3 contains 13 residues. CDR1 is SEHNR, CDR2 FQNEAQ, per germline (reference sequence). The V end was cut by 5 bases, the J end by 6 bases, with 11 bases between. This CDR3 is CASSPQGGQPQHF. As DNA, the CDR3 is TGTGCCAGCAGCCCGCAGGGAGGTCAGCCCCAGCATTTT. Full variable domain (rest looked up from reference TRBV7-9 and TRBJ1-5): DTGVSQNPRHKITKRGQNVTFRCDPISEHNRLYWYRQTLGQGPEFLTYFQNEAQLEKSRLLSDRFSAERPKGSFSTLEIQRTEQGDSAMYLCASSPQGGQPQHFGDGTRLSIL.

The chain recombines TRBV19 with TRBJ1-3; D might be TRBD1 (5 bases). Per germline, CDR1 LNHDA and CDR2 SQIVND (reference sequence). This CDR3 region has 14 residues. V was trimmed by 3 bases and J by 2 bases, leaving 8 bases between them. CDR3 nucleotide sequence: TGTGCCAGTAGTATCACGGGGGCTGGAAACACCATATATTTT. Encoded protein: CASSITGAGNTIYF.